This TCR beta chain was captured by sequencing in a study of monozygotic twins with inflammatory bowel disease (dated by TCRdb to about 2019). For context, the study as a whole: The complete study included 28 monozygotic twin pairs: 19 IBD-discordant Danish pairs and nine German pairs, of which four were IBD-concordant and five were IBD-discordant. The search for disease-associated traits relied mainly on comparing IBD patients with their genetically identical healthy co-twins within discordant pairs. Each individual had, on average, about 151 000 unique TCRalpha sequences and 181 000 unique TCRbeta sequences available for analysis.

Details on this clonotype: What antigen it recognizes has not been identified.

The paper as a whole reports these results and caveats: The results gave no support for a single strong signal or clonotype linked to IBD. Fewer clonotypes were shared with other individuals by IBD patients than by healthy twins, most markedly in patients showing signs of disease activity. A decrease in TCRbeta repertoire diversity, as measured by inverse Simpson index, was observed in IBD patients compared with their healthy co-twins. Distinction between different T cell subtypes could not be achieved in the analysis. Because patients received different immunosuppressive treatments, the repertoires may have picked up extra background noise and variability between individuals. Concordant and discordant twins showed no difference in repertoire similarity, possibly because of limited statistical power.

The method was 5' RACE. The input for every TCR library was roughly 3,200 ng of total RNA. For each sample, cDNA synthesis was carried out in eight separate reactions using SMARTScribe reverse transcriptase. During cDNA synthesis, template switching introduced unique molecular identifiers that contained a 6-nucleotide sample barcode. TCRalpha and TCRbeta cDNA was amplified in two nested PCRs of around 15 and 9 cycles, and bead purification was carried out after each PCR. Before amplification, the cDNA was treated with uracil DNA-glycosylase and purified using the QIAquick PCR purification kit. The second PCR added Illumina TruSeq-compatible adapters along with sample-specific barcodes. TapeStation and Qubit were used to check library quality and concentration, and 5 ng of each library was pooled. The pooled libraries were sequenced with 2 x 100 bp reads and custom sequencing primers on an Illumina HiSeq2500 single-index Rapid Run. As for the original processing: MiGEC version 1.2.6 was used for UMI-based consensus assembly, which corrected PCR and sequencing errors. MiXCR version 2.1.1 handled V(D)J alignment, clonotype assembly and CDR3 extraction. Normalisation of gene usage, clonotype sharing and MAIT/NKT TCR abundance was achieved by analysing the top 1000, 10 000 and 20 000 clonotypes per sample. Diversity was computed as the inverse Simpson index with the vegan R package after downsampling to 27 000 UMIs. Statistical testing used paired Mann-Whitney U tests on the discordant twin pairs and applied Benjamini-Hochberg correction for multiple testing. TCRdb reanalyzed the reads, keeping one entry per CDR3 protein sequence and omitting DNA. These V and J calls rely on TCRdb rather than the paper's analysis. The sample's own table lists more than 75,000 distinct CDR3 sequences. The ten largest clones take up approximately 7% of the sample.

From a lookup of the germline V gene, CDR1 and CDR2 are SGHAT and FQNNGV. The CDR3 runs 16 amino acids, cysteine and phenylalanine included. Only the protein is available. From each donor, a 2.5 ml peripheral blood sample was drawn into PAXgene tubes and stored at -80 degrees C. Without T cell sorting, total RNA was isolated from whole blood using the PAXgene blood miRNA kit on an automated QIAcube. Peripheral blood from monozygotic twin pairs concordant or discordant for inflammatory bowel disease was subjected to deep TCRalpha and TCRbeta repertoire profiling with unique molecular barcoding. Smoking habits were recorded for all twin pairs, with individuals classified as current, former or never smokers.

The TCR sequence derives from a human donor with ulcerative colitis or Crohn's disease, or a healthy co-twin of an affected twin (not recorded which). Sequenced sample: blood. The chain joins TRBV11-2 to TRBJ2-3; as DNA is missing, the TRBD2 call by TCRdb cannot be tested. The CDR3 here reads CASSLVWDSSLDTQYF.